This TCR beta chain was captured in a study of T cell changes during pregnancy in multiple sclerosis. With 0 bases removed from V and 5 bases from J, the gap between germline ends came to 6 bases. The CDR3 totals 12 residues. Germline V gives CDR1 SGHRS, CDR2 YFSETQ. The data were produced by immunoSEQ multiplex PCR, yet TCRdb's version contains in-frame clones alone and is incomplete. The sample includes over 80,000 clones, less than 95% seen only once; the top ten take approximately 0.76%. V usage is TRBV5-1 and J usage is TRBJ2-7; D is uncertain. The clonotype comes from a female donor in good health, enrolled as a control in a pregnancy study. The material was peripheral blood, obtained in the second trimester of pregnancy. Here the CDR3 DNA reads TGCGCCAGCAGCTTGGGGCCTGACGAGCAGTACTTC. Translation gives CASSLGPDEQYF.